This is a list of T cell receptor beta chains from one sample in a study of cytomegalovirus exposure and HLA in healthy donors. Libraries were prepared by immunoSEQ multiplex PCR; TCRdb keeps only in-frame clonotypes and omits some of them. Of 75,000 to 95,000 clones listed, 84% are singletons. The sample comprised PBMCs. All receptors come from a woman under 30 in good health and CMV-seropositive. Each CDR3 is given with its conserved first and last residue. D genes are given only for firm matches.

J gene: TRBJ2-5
D gene: NA
V gene: TRBV27
CDR3 protein: CASSFGRGGAEETQYF

J gene: TRBJ1-2
D gene: NA
V gene: TRBV9
CDR3 protein: CASSVGSRDKDKTSYGYTF

J gene: TRBJ2-7
D gene: NA
V gene: TRBV20-1
CDR3 protein: CSAQGNEQYF

J gene: TRBJ2-5
D gene: TRBD2
V gene: TRBV25-1
CDR3 protein: CASSERLAGGTQETQYF

J gene: TRBJ1-4
D gene: NA
V gene: TRBV5-6
CDR3 protein: CASSNTGREGEKLFF

J gene: TRBJ2-1
D gene: TRBD2
V gene: TRBV10-3
CDR3 protein: CAIAGTTSGYNEQFF

J gene: TRBJ1-1
D gene: NA
V gene: TRBV19
CDR3 protein: CASSIGRRMNTEAFF

J gene: TRBJ2-7
D gene: TRBD1
V gene: TRBV27
CDR3 protein: CASSERTGGYEQYF

J gene: TRBJ1-2
D gene: NA
V gene: TRBV29-1
CDR3 protein: CSVAVDLNYGYTF

J gene: TRBJ2-5
D gene: TRBD1
V gene: TRBV29-1
CDR3 protein: CSVRQGGETQYF

J gene: TRBJ2-7
D gene: NA
V gene: TRBV29-1
CDR3 protein: CSARTGNLDEQYF

J gene: TRBJ1-2
D gene: NA
V gene: TRBV5-1
CDR3 protein: CASSLPDSRYGYTF

J gene: TRBJ2-3
D gene: NA
V gene: TRBV5-1
CDR3 protein: CASHRGGVTDTQYF

J gene: TRBJ2-2
D gene: NA
V gene: TRBV2
CDR3 protein: CASSEQGTNTGELFF

J gene: TRBJ1-1
D gene: NA
V gene: TRBV5-4
CDR3 protein: CASSHGTRNTEAFF

J gene: TRBJ2-7
D gene: TRBD1
V gene: TRBV10-1
CDR3 protein: CASSKYRGPYEQYF

J gene: TRBJ1-5
D gene: NA
V gene: TRBV7-9
CDR3 protein: CASSLGQDSNQPQHF

J gene: TRBJ1-5
D gene: NA
V gene: TRBV23-1
CDR3 protein: CASSQSGGGYQPQHF

J gene: TRBJ1-2
D gene: TRBD1
V gene: TRBV28
CDR3 protein: CASSFRGRIIGYTF

J gene: TRBJ1-6
D gene: NA
V gene: TRBV9
CDR3 protein: CASSASGGSYNSPLHF

J gene: TRBJ2-7
D gene: NA
V gene: TRBV18
CDR3 protein: CASSPDISPTYEQYF

J gene: TRBJ2-3
D gene: TRBD2
V gene: TRBV4-2
CDR3 protein: CASSQEGTSGGRDTQYF

J gene: TRBJ1-3
D gene: TRBD1
V gene: TRBV25-1
CDR3 protein: CASSRPGTGSGNTIYF

J gene: TRBJ2-7
D gene: NA
V gene: TRBV6-5
CDR3 protein: CASSLLQGNEQYF

J gene: TRBJ2-7
D gene: NA
V gene: TRBV2
CDR3 protein: CASSAYRGGGSYEQYF

J gene: TRBJ2-1
D gene: NA
V gene: TRBV12-2
CDR3 protein: CASRLGTSGRIYNEQFF

J gene: TRBJ1-2
D gene: NA
V gene: TRBV14
CDR3 protein: CASSRTVAGAPGSGYTF

J gene: TRBJ2-1
D gene: NA
V gene: TRBV28
CDR3 protein: CASRGYLAVRGEQFF

J gene: TRBJ2-5
D gene: NA
V gene: TRBV7-9
CDR3 protein: CASSLVGGGETQYF

J gene: TRBJ2-7
D gene: TRBD2
V gene: TRBV6-1
CDR3 protein: CASIQTSGGAYEQYF

J gene: TRBJ1-1
D gene: NA
V gene: TRBV6-5
CDR3 protein: CASSGQPQTEAFF

J gene: TRBJ2-3
D gene: NA
V gene: TRBV5-1
CDR3 protein: CASSLYAETTDTQYF

J gene: TRBJ1-6
D gene: NA
V gene: TRBV25-1
CDR3 protein: CASSEMDSLRSPLHF

J gene: TRBJ2-4
D gene: TRBD1
V gene: TRBV6-5
CDR3 protein: CASSGLRTGYIQYF

J gene: TRBJ2-1
D gene: TRBD2
V gene: TRBV9
CDR3 protein: CASSPSGRAGNEQFF

J gene: TRBJ1-5
D gene: TRBD1
V gene: TRBV5-1
CDR3 protein: CASSVTGGGQPQHF

J gene: TRBJ1-1
D gene: NA
V gene: TRBV7-9
CDR3 protein: CASSSQDSSSTEAFF

J gene: TRBJ1-2
D gene: TRBD1
V gene: TRBV5-6
CDR3 protein: CASSFRGPRANYGYTF

J gene: TRBJ2-1
D gene: TRBD2
V gene: TRBV25-1
CDR3 protein: CASSESGTSGRTYNEQFF

J gene: TRBJ2-1
D gene: TRBD2
V gene: TRBV7-9
CDR3 protein: CASSDRTSGRPPYNEQFF

J gene: TRBJ2-7
D gene: NA
V gene: TRBV6-6
CDR3 protein: CASRPTGGIYEQYF

J gene: TRBJ2-3
D gene: NA
V gene: TRBV6-4
CDR3 protein: CASSARETDTQYF

J gene: TRBJ1-6
D gene: NA
V gene: TRBV10-1
CDR3 protein: CASCARGASPLHF

J gene: TRBJ2-3
D gene: TRBD1
V gene: TRBV27
CDR3 protein: CASSLGQGGDTQYF

J gene: TRBJ1-1
D gene: NA
V gene: TRBV7-9
CDR3 protein: CASSLVPEDRLNTEAFF

J gene: TRBJ1-3
D gene: NA
V gene: TRBV6-6
CDR3 protein: CASNLGRGGNTIYF

J gene: TRBJ2-1
D gene: TRBD1
V gene: TRBV4-1
CDR3 protein: CASSRGAGGDEQFF